The 10 T cell receptor beta chains in this list originate from one sample, sequenced in a study of response to subunit inactivated influenza vaccine. TCRdb redid the calling of the RT-PCR reads with MiXCR, one entry per CDR3 protein. The repertoire holds more than 700,000 distinct CDR3 sequences, 21% seen once, with roughly a tenth in the top ten. The starting material was PBMCs from blood, obtained around 5 days after vaccination. The receptors derive from a man aged 45-65 years who received an inactivated influenza vaccine.

This clonotype has more than one count but fewer than ten. V and J are TRBV9 and TRBJ1-6, with 7 bases lining up with TRBD1. Per the germline V gene, CDR1 is SGDLS and CDR2 is YYNGEE. This CDR3 comprises 15 residues. The junction had 6 bases not matched to a gene; V was cut back by 3 bases and J by 6 bases. CDR3 DNA sequence: TGTGCCAGCAGCGGACAGGGCCATCTTAATTCACCCCTCCACTTT. Translated, it gives CASSGQGHLNSPLHF.

The chain has TRBV6-2 or TRBV6-3 and TRBJ2-7; 10 nucleotides match TRBD2. Germline CDR1 MNHEY, CDR2 SVGEGT. This CDR3 comprises 14 residues. Germline trimming cut 6 bases from V and 6 bases from J; bases unmatched to any gene: 8. In nucleotides, the CDR3 is TGTGCCAGCAGCCGCGCTCTAGCGGGAGTCGAGCAGTACTTC. Translation gives CASSRALAGVEQYF.

The sample holds a few counts of this clonotype. The DNA for the CDR3 is TGCGCCAGCAGCGGGGGGCAGCCGGGTGAAAAACTGTTTTTT. It is translated as CASSGGQPGEKLFF. This chain joins TRBV5-1 and TRBJ1-4; D may be TRBD1 (6 bases). V dropped 4 bases and J dropped 7 bases, with 14 bases sitting between them. There are 14 residues in the CDR3. Germline V lookup: CDR1 SGHRS, CDR2 YFSETQ.

The chain is built from TRBV4-1 and TRBJ2-7; D might be TRBD2 (6 bases). The V end lost 4 bases, the J end lost 6 bases, and 16 bases lay between the germline ends. The germline V gene encodes CDR1 MGHRA and CDR2 YSYEKL. The CDR3 runs to 14 residues. Written as DNA, the CDR3 is TGCGCCAGCAGCCCTTCTTCACTAGCTTCCGAGCAGTACTTC. Translating gives CASSPSSLASEQYF.

The chain links TRBV11-2 to TRBJ1-2; 7 nucleotides match TRBD1. Germline V gene data show CDR1 as SGHAT and CDR2 as FQNNGV. With 4 bases clipped from V and 1 base from J, the junction kept 9 bases outside the gene matches. This CDR3 comprises 16 residues. Written as DNA, the CDR3 is TGTGCCAGCAGCTCTCGGACAGGAAACCTTAACTATGGCTACACCTTC. Amino acid sequence: CASSSRTGNLNYGYTF.

This clonotype was seen a single time. The chain recombines TRBV5-4 with TRBJ2-5; tentative D call: TRBD2 (6 bases). V dropped 2 bases and J dropped 2 bases, with 13 bases sitting between them. CDR3 size: 15 residues. Germline V gene data show CDR1 as SGHNT and CDR2 as YYREEE (reference sequence). The CDR3 sequence: CASSFSGSRQETQYF. CDR3 in DNA: TGTGCCAGCAGCTTTAGCGGATCCAGGCAAGAGACCCAGTACTTC.

This chain uses TRBV20-1 with TRBJ2-7; 13 nucleotides match TRBD2. Trimming took 4 bases from V and 6 from J; bases not matched to a gene: 21. CDR1 is DFQATT and CDR2 is SNEGSKA in the germline V gene (reference sequence). This CDR3 spans 19 amino acids. The DNA of the CDR3 is TGCAGTGCTACAAAGGCTACACCGGGACTAGCGGGATCCCTGGCCGAGCAGTACTTC. Amino acid sequence: CSATKATPGLAGSLAEQYF.

This clonotype was observed many times. The chain has TRBV12-3 or TRBV12-4 and TRBJ2-4; the match to TRBD2 covers 11 bases. Germline trimming cut 6 bases from V and 7 bases from J; bases unmatched to any gene: 5. The CDR3 totals 14 residues. The CDR3 DNA reads as TGTGCCAGCAGCCCCGCTAGCGGGGGGAACATTCAGTACTTC. Translated: CASSPASGGNIQYF.

The sample holds a few counts of this clonotype. The rearrangement uses TRBV6-1 and TRBJ2-2, with unresolved D. The CDR3 covers 20 residues. Germline V CDR1 and CDR2: MNHNS, SASEGT. V lost 4 bases and J 2 bases, leaving 26 bases between the germline ends. The CDR3 protein is CASSVYIRPRQSTNTGELFF. CDR3 sequence (DNA): TGTGCCAGCAGTGTGTACATCAGGCCTCGTCAGTCTACAAACACCGGGGAGCTGTTTTTT.

The chain joins TRBV7-2 to TRBJ2-4; D is perhaps TRBD1 (6 bases). Germline V gene sequence: CDR1 SGHTA, CDR2 FQGNSA. V dropped 5 bases and J dropped 9 bases, with 14 bases sitting between them. The CDR3 contains 13 residues. The DNA of the CDR3 is TGTGCCAGCAGCATCACAGGGTTGGGCATTCAGTACTTC. It is translated as CASSITGLGIQYF. The entire variable domain, with the rest obtained from reference TRBV7-2 and TRBJ2-4, is as follows: GAGVSQSPSNKVTEKGKDVELRCDPISGHTALYWYRQSLGQGLEFLIYFQGNSAPDKSGLPSDRFSAERTGGSVSTLTIQRTQQEDSAVYLCASSITGLGIQYFGAGTRLSVL.